One and the same sample provided the 18 T cell receptor beta chains below, sequenced in a study of OX40 agonist ivuxolimab in advanced cancers. TCRdb's copy holds only in-frame clones and misses some; the assay was immunoSEQ multiplex PCR. This sample has about 69,000 clones, with approximately 89% found just once. Sequenced here: CD4+ or CD8+ T cells sorted from blood, sampled in a trial of the OX40 agonist ivuxolimab. The source is an adult with an advanced solid tumor such as melanoma, head and neck, liver or kidney cancer.

The chain employs TRBV5-1 and TRBJ2-7; maybe TRBD2 (5 bases). Germline CDR1 is SGHRS and CDR2 is YFSETQ. V dropped 0 bases and J dropped 3 bases, with 13 bases sitting between them. The length of the CDR3 is 15 residues. CDR3 DNA sequence: TGCGCCAGCAGCTTGGACCCGGGAACCAACTACGAGCAGTACTTC. It encodes CASSLDPGTNYEQYF.

This clone was detected once. J is TRBJ1-1 and V is TRBV6-6; D is unclear. Germline V gene lookup returns CDR1 MNHNY and CDR2 SVGAGI (reference sequence). The CDR3 covers 14 residues. V gave up 6 bases and J gave up 1 base, with 12 bases separating them. CDR3 nucleotide sequence: TGTGCCAGCAGAACGGACGCCGGGAACACTGAAGCTTTCTTT. It codes for CASRTDAGNTEAFF.

This sequence joins TRBV5-8 and TRBJ2-2; the D gene is possibly TRBD1 (6 bases). V was pared by 3 bases and J by 3 bases, with 12 bases between. CDR1 is SGHTS, CDR2 YDEGEE, per germline. The CDR3 contains 15 residues. As DNA, the CDR3 is TGTGCCAGCAGCTACAGGACAGTACACACCGGGGAGCTGTTTTTT. It translates to CASSYRTVHTGELFF.

The genes are TRBV19 and TRBJ2-7; D may match TRBD1 or TRBD2 (5 bases each). This CDR3 contains 14 residues. Trimming pared 4 bases from V and 2 bases from J, leaving 12 bases between. Germline CDR1 LNHDA, CDR2 SQIVND (reference sequence). The CDR3 spells CASSKSGAAYEQYF. CDR3 bases: TGTGCCAGTAGTAAGTCCGGGGCCGCCTACGAGCAGTACTTC.

The chain combines TRBV4-1 with TRBJ2-3; D is ambiguous. CDR1 and CDR2 from the germline V gene are MGHRA and YSYEKL. This CDR3 is 16 amino acids long. V lost 1 base, J lost 4 bases, and 15 bases lay in between. The chain's CDR3 is CASSQGLSPEADTQYF. The CDR3 nucleotides are TGCGCCAGCAGCCAAGGCCTATCCCCCGAGGCAGATACGCAGTATTTT.

There are a few counts of this clone. The CDR3 is CASSAPGDKGYTF. DNA of the CDR3: TGCGCCAGCAGCGCCCCCGGGGACAAGGGCTACACCTTC. The chain recombines TRBV4-1 with TRBJ1-2, with D possibly matching TRBD1 (6 bases). CDR1 is MGHRA and CDR2 is YSYEKL in the germline V gene. V was pared by 5 bases and J by 8 bases, with 15 bases between. The CDR3 has 13 residues.

The CDR3 nucleotides are TGTGCCAGCAGACCTAGCGGGAGTATGAACGAGCAGTACTTC. Amino acids: CASRPSGSMNEQYF. The chain is built from TRBV6-1 and TRBJ2-7, with TRBD2 identical over 10 bases. V gave up 6 bases and J gave up 5 bases; unmatched junction bases: 7. Germline assignment: CDR1 MNHNS and CDR2 SASEGT. The CDR3 runs 14 residues.

This sequence joins TRBV7-9 and TRBJ2-1; 13 positions match TRBD2. This CDR3 spans 15 amino acids. Germline V CDR1 and CDR2: SEHNR, FQNEAQ (reference sequence). V lost 6 bases to trimming and J lost 8 bases; unmatched junction nucleotides: 7. CDR3 sequence reads: CASSPLAGGLDEQFF. CDR3 DNA: TGTGCCAGCAGTCCACTAGCGGGAGGGCTCGATGAGCAGTTCTTC.

This clone has only one observation. The chain recombines TRBV27 with TRBJ2-7; D may be TRBD1 (5 bases). There are 14 residues in the CDR3. Trimming cost V 4 bases and J 3 bases, with 13 bases left between them. Looked up from germline, CDR1 is MNHEY and CDR2 is SMNVEV (reference sequence). The CDR3 DNA reads TGTGCCAGCAGTTCCAGGGCAGGTAACTACGAGCAGTACTTC. Translating gives CASSSRAGNYEQYF.

The gene calls are TRBV6-5 and TRBJ2-2; 8 bases map to TRBD2. V trimming: 5 bases; J trimming: 0 bases; junction bases outside the gene matches: 2. There are 15 residues in the CDR3. Germline V gene lookup returns CDR1 MNHEY and CDR2 SVGAGI. The CDR3 loop is CASSLSGTNTGELFF. The CDR3 DNA reads as TGTGCCAGCAGTCTTAGCGGGACGAACACCGGGGAGCTGTTTTTT.

The chain combines TRBV7-3 with TRBJ1-2, with TRBD1 as a possible D gene (6 bases). V gave up 4 bases and J gave up 4 bases, with 16 bases separating them. Germline-derived CDR1 and CDR2 are SGHTA and FQGTGA. The CDR3 has 15 residues. CDR3 nucleotide sequence: TGTGCCAGCAGCTCTTCGGGGGGCGTCGGCTATGGCTACACCTTC. Translation: CASSSSGGVGYGYTF.

The gene calls are TRBV19 and TRBJ1-1; a weak D match, TRBD1 (6 bases). V was cut by 4 bases and J by 4 bases, with 19 bases left in between. Germline assignment: CDR1 LNHDA and CDR2 SQIVND (reference sequence). The CDR3 extends over 16 amino acids. CDR3 sequence reads: CASSTYNREYRTEAFF. DNA of the CDR3: TGTGCCAGTAGTACCTACAACAGGGAATATCGCACTGAAGCTTTCTTT. The whole variable domain, remainder taken from reference TRBV19 and TRBJ1-1, is DGGITQSPKYLFRKEGQNVTLSCEQNLNHDAMYWYRQDPGQGLRLIYYSQIVNDFQKGDIAEGYSVSREKKESFPLTVTSAQKNPTAFYLCASSTYNREYRTEAFFGQGTRLTVV.

This clone was seen a single time. The chain couples TRBV11-2 to TRBJ2-1; 7 nucleotides agree with TRBD2. Germline V gene data show CDR1 as SGHAT and CDR2 as FQNNGV. The V and J ends lost 6 bases and 9 bases, in that order; junction bases with no gene match: 17. The CDR3 contains 16 residues. The CDR3 loop reads CASRTWGGRRGGEQFF. The CDR3 DNA follows: TGTGCCAGCAGGACCTGGGGCGGGAGAAGGGGCGGTGAGCAGTTCTTC.

A single count supports this clone. In nucleotides, the CDR3 is TGTGCCAGCAGCTTAGTTTCGGGTAGACAGGCGTTATACTACGAGCAGTACTTC. The encoded protein is CASSLVSGRQALYYEQYF. This chain links TRBV11-2 with TRBJ2-7, with TRBD1 as a possible D gene (6 bases). This CDR3 spans 18 amino acids. Trimming stripped 1 base from V and 3 bases from J, with 22 bases between. The V gene's germline CDR1 is SGHAT and CDR2 FQNNGV.

The V gene is TRBV7-8, the J gene TRBJ2-1, with TRBD2 as a possible D gene (6 bases). There are 11 residues in the CDR3. The ends were cut back, 5 bases at V and 14 bases at J, with 13 bases in the middle. CDR1 is SGHVS, CDR2 FQNEAQ, per germline. The CDR3 loop is CASSSRDLEFF. In nucleotides, the CDR3 is TGTGCCAGCAGCAGCCGGGACTTGGAGTTCTTC.

V gene TRBV23-1 combines with J gene TRBJ2-4; D possibly corresponds to TRBD2 (6 bases). TRBV23-1 is an open reading frame whose function is uncertain. The CDR3 is 14 amino acids. Trimming took 10 bases from V and 1 from J, leaving 14 bases between them. The CDR3 region has the DNA TGCGCCATAGGAGGGGCTAAGGCCAAAAACATTCAGTACTTC. Translating gives CAIGGAKAKNIQYF.

In its sample, this clone was seen once. The CDR3 spells CASSLGPKYEQYF. The CDR3 nucleotides are TGTGCCAGCAGCTTAGGCCCCAAATACGAGCAGTACTTC. The chain uses TRBV9 and TRBJ2-7; D gene ambiguous. This CDR3 is built from 13 residues. Germline V gives CDR1 SGDLS, CDR2 YYNGEE. The V gene lost 4 bases and the J gene lost 4 bases, with 12 bases spanning the gap.

CDR3 residues: CARCRDRGYEQYF. As DNA, the CDR3 is TGTGCCAGATGCCGGGACAGGGGCTACGAGCAGTACTTC. V usage is TRBV9 and J usage is TRBJ2-7; 10 positions match TRBD1. V gave up 8 bases and J gave up 3 bases; unmatched junction bases: 5. The CDR3 is made up of 13 amino acids. Germline assignment: CDR1 SGDLS and CDR2 YYNGEE.